The sequence of this TCR beta chain was determined in a study of T cells in Graves' hyperthyroidism and ophthalmopathy. This clonotype has at least ten counts. What it binds is not known. An end of the junction does not agree with germline; a read error may underlie this. It was 10 ml of fresh peripheral blood that supplied the PBMCs. The CDR3 runs 12 residues. Germline V gene sequence: CDR1 SNHLY, CDR2 FYNNEI. Amplification yielded TCR beta CDR3 regions, with RNA transcripts as the source. RT-PCR in the first round (using the HTBI primer set) targeted the TCR CDR3. TCRdb independently ran MiXCR on the multiplex PCR reads; one entry per CDR3 protein. The sample holds 340,000 or so distinct CDR3 sequences, under 25% seen once. Overall study results and limits: Expanded thyroid clonotypes (above 0.001) were mostly also found in blood.

The sequence was collected from a woman in her forties or fifties with Graves' hyperthyroidism. The V and J genes are TRBV2 and TRBJ2-1; the D is unclear. Sequencing used blood. CDR3 amino acids: CASRQSSNEQFF. The DNA for the CDR3 is TGTGCCAGCAGACAATCCTCCAATGAGCAGTTCTTC.